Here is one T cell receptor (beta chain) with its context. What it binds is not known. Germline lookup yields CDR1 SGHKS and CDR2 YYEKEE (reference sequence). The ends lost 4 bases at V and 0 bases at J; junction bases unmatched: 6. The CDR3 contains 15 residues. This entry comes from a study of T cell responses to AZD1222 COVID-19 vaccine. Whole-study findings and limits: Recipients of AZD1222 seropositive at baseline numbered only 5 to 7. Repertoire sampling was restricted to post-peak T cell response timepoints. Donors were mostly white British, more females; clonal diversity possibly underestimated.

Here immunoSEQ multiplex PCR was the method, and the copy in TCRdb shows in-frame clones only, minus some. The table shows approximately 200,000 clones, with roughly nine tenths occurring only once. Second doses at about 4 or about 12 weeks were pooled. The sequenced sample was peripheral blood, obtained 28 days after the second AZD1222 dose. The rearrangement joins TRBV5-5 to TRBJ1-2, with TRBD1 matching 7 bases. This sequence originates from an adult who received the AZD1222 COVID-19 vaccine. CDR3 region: CASSAWDSANYGYTF. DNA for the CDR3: TGTGCCAGCAGCGCATGGGACAGTGCTAACTATGGCTACACCTTC. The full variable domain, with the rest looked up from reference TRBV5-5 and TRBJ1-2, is DAGVTQSPTHLIKTRGQQVTLRCSPISGHKSVSWYQQVLGQGPQFIFQYYEKEERGRGNFPDRFSARQFPNYSSELNVNALLLGDSALYLCASSAWDSANYGYTFGSGTRLTVV.